A single sample gave rise to the 20 T cell receptor beta chains below, sequenced in a study of CD8+CD57+ T cells in acquired aplastic anemia. Selection for sequencing was limited to patients who had shown CD8+CD57+ cell expansion by flow cytometry. It was genomic DNA that served as the template for profiling TCR beta VDJ and CDR3. In TCRdb, the reads were re-called with MiXCR into one record per CDR3 protein. The sample yields under 250,000 distinct CDR3 sequences, approximately 60% seen once. The sample was sorted CD4+, CD8+, or CD8+CD57+ T cells (not recorded which) from PBMCs. Receptors originate from a human donor with aplastic anemia.

In this sample, this clonotype turned up many times. The rearrangement joins TRBV7-9 to TRBJ2-1; D is ambiguous. V dropped 5 bases and J dropped 6 bases, with 14 bases sitting between them. Germline V gene lookup returns CDR1 SEHNR and CDR2 FQNEAQ (reference sequence). CDR3 length: 14 residues. This chain's CDR3 is CASSPLSEANEQFF. The DNA of the CDR3 is TGTGCCAGCAGCCCCCTTTCTGAAGCCAATGAGCAGTTCTTC.

This clonotype turned up a few times. V gene TRBV20-1 combines with J gene TRBJ2-7; 7 nucleotides agree with TRBD1. CDR3 length: 15 amino acids. The V gene's germline CDR1 is DFQATT and CDR2 SNEGSKA (reference sequence). Trimming removed 3 bases from V and 3 bases from J; junction bases left unmatched: 11. In DNA form, the CDR3 reads TGCAGTGCTAGTGTAGCCGGGACAGTAGTCTACGAGCAGTACTTC. Its protein product is CSASVAGTVVYEQYF.

The genes are TRBV2 and TRBJ2-5; D uncertain. The CDR3 extends over 11 amino acids. Deletions cut 4 bases from V and 5 bases from J, with 5 bases between. Germline V gene sequence: CDR1 SNHLY, CDR2 FYNNEI. CDR3 protein: CASSVLETQYF. Here the CDR3 DNA reads TGTGCCAGCAGTGTTCTTGAGACCCAGTACTTC.

The V call is TRBV19, the J call TRBJ1-6; no firm D call. V lost 7 bases and J lost 12, with 10 bases in between. CDR1 is LNHDA, CDR2 SQIVND, per germline (reference sequence). The CDR3 totals 11 residues. The chain's CDR3 is CASNPLGPLHF. As DNA, the CDR3 is TGTGCCAGTAATCCCTTGGGACCCCTCCACTTT.

This clonotype was counted only a few times. The V call is TRBV29-1, the J call TRBJ1-2; tentatively, D is TRBD1 (6 bases). V was clipped by 6 bases and J by 8 bases, with 13 bases between them. CDR1 is SQVTM, CDR2 ANQGSEA, per germline. The CDR3 loop spans 11 amino acids. DNA for the CDR3: TGCAGCGTGCCCGGGACACCCGGCTACACCTTC. Its translation is CSVPGTPGYTF.

This clonotype was detected only a few times. The V call is TRBV24-1, the J call TRBJ2-2; 8 bases fit TRBD1. CDR1 and CDR2 from the germline V gene are KGHDR and SFDVKD. With 6 bases clipped from V and 1 base from J, the junction kept 3 bases outside the gene matches. The length of the CDR3 is 15 residues. The chain's CDR3 is CATSLGQGNTGELFF. The CDR3 coding sequence is TGTGCCACCAGTCTAGGACAGGGGAACACCGGGGAGCTGTTTTTT.

This clonotype was seen many times. The CDR3 DNA reads TGTGCCAGCAGCGCCTTGCAGGGGGCAAGCAATCAGCCCCAGCATTTT. Translating gives CASSALQGASNQPQHF. V and J are TRBV28 and TRBJ1-5; the match to TRBD1 covers 8 bases. Germline CDR1 reads MDHEN; CDR2 reads SYDVKM. V dropped 6 bases and J dropped 1; count of bases not matched to a gene: 8. CDR3 size: 16 residues.

This clonotype was seen a few times. The V gene is TRBV15, the J gene TRBJ2-7; unclear D gene. V dropped 3 bases and J dropped 6 bases, with 15 bases sitting between them. The CDR3 is made up of 14 amino acids. Germline lookup yields CDR1 LNHNV and CDR2 YYDKDF (reference sequence). DNA for the CDR3: TGTGCCACCAGCAGCGGTCCTGGCTACCTCGAGCAGTACTTC. It translates to CATSSGPGYLEQYF.

The V gene is TRBV7-8, the J gene TRBJ2-1; TRBD1 agrees at 8 bases. There are 16 residues in the CDR3. V gave up 5 bases and J gave up 7 bases; unmatched junction bases: 13. Per germline, CDR1 SGHVS and CDR2 FQNEAQ. DNA of the CDR3: TGTGCCAGCAGCCTTGTCAGGGGGCGCCAAGGGAATGAGCAGTTCTTC. It is translated as CASSLVRGRQGNEQFF.

The table lists this clonotype with many counts. The V call is TRBV6-6, the J call TRBJ1-6; D remains unclear. Trimming removed 8 bases from V and 7 bases from J, with 12 bases in between. The CDR3 is 13 amino acids. Germline loops: CDR1 MNHNY, CDR2 SVGAGI (reference sequence). The CDR3: CASFGELNSPLHF. The CDR3, as DNA: TGTGCCAGCTTCGGGGAACTCAATTCACCCCTCCACTTT.

This clonotype was recorded at least ten times. This chain connects TRBV11-2 to TRBJ2-5, with D hard to call. This CDR3 comprises 12 residues. The V gene's germline CDR1 is SGHAT and CDR2 FQNNGV. Trimming left V 1 base short and J 11 bases short, with 11 bases between. The CDR3 here is CASSLGSGLQYF. CDR3 nucleotide sequence: TGTGCCAGCAGCTTAGGTTCTGGCCTACAGTACTTC.

The V gene is TRBV20-1, the J gene TRBJ1-2, with 8 bases that match TRBD1. The germline V gene has CDR1 DFQATT and CDR2 SNEGSKA (reference sequence). V trimming: 5 bases; J trimming: 5 bases; junction bases outside the gene matches: 10. The CDR3 is made up of 14 amino acids. CDR3 bases: TGCAGTGCTTTGATGACAGGGGAAGGGTATGGCTACACCTTC. Translated, it gives CSALMTGEGYGYTF.

This clonotype was picked up a small number of times. The chain couples TRBV20-1 to TRBJ1-5, with D perhaps matching TRBD1 (5 bases). CDR3 size: 13 residues. Trimming removed 5 bases from V and 1 base from J, with 9 bases in between. Germline V gene lookup returns CDR1 DFQATT and CDR2 SNEGSKA (reference sequence). CDR3 bases: TGCAGTGCTGGGAGGGACAGCAATCAGCCCCAGCATTTT. Amino acids: CSAGRDSNQPQHF.

The chain employs TRBV6-4 and TRBJ2-3; D tentatively fits TRBD1 or TRBD2 (7 bases each). Germline V gene data show CDR1 as MRHNA and CDR2 as SNTAGT. V was trimmed by 8 bases and J by 4 bases, leaving 16 bases between them. The CDR3 runs to 14 residues. CDR3 sequence (DNA): TGTGCCAGCTCACCAGGGGGGGGCTCAGATACGCAGTATTTT. This gives the protein CASSPGGGSDTQYF.

The chain carries TRBV9 and TRBJ2-5; D is perhaps TRBD2 (5 bases). The V and J ends lost 3 bases and 3 bases respectively, with 9 bases between them. Per the germline V gene, CDR1 is SGDLS and CDR2 is YYNGEE. The CDR3 runs to 13 residues. The CDR3 loop reads CASSARGEETQYF. The DNA for the CDR3 is TGTGCCAGCAGCGCCCGGGGAGAAGAGACCCAGTACTTC.

The chain combines TRBV12-5 with TRBJ2-7; D ambiguous. Looked up from germline, CDR1 is LGHNT and CDR2 is FRNRAP. There are 12 residues in the CDR3. V was trimmed by 1 base and J by 7 bases, leaving 8 bases between them. CDR3 sequence reads: CASGLDAIEQYF. Here the CDR3 DNA reads TGTGCTAGTGGTTTGGACGCCATAGAGCAGTACTTC.

Note on this clonotype: A much larger clone differs by one base, so this may be a read error. J is TRBJ2-1 and V is TRBV5-1, with D perhaps matching TRBD1 (6 bases). The CDR3 runs to 13 residues. Germline V gene sequence: CDR1 SGHRS, CDR2 YFSETQ. The CDR3 DNA follows: TGCGCCAGCGGGGATACAGGGTTCAATGAGCAGCTCTTC. Translation: CASGDTGFNEQLF.

This chain joins TRBV6-1 and TRBJ1-2; D perhaps matches TRBD1 (5 bases). V lost 6 bases, J lost 8 bases, and 13 bases lay in between. Germline V CDR1 and CDR2: MNHNS, SASEGT. This CDR3 spans 12 amino acids. CDR3: CASRTAQGGYTF. The CDR3 nucleotides are TGTGCCAGCAGGACAGCCCAGGGCGGCTACACCTTC.

This clonotype was recorded at least ten times. The rearrangement links TRBV19 to TRBJ2-1, with TRBD2 identical over 7 bases. Germline V gene sequence: CDR1 LNHDA, CDR2 SQIVND (reference sequence). V gave up 4 bases and J gave up 4 bases; unmatched junction bases: 4. CDR3 length equals 14 residues. In nucleotides, the CDR3 is TGTGCCAGTAGTAATGGGGGGGGATACAATGAGCAGTTCTTC. Its translation is CASSNGGGYNEQFF.

This clonotype occurred once. The rearrangement joins TRBV6-4 to TRBJ2-1; perhaps TRBD1 as D (8 bases). V gave up 3 bases and J gave up 6 bases, with 18 bases separating them. The CDR3 sequence is 16 residues long. Germline V gene lookup returns CDR1 MRHNA and CDR2 SNTAGT. This CDR3 reads CASSEQGGIFGNEQFF. The CDR3 DNA follows: TGTGCCAGCAGTGAACAGGGGGGGATTTTCGGCAATGAGCAGTTCTTC.